The present T cell receptor (beta chain) was sequenced within a study of CD8 T cells in Susac syndrome. Study details: When blood was drawn, the patients with Susac syndrome were therapy-naive, on corticosteroids, or on intravenous immunoglobulin alone.

CDR1 and CDR2 (germline): MGHDK, SYGVNS. V lost 2 bases and J 2 bases, leaving 13 bases between the germline ends. This CDR3 spans 15 amino acids. On this clonotype: Its matching antigen is unknown.

With random hexamers, reverse transcription was performed on roughly 0.45 to 1 ug of RNA. TCRdb processed the immunoSEQ multiplex PCR reads anew with MiXCR; each CDR3 protein has one entry. Here the sample spans 95,000 to 150,000 distinct CDR3 sequences, more than 90% being singletons. Patients with Susac syndrome met the recently defined diagnostic criteria for definite or probable disease. Study-wide results and limits: The study found that Susac CD8+ clonal expansion peaked in TEMRA cells and active patients. There were some 16 Susac-specific public clones in total CD8+ repertoires and 5 or 6 in CD8+ TEMRA repertoires.

The TCR was taken from a human donor with Susac syndrome. V is TRBV25-1 and J is TRBJ2-7; D tentatively reads TRBD1 or TRBD2 (5 bases each). The specimen was CD8+ T cells from PBMCs. The CDR3 region has the DNA TGTGCCAGCAGTGAAGAAGGGGACCCCACCTACGAGCAGTACTTC. Translating it yields CASSEEGDPTYEQYF.